This passage covers 22 T cell receptor beta chains from one sample sequenced in a study of identical twins. TCRdb re-called the 5' RACE reads through MiXCR, storing one row per CDR3 protein. The table includes some 630,000 distinct CDR3 sequences, roughly 6.6% detected once. Separately, the same data were catalogued under a study of yellow fever vaccine responses in identical twins.

Sequenced material: PBMCs. These receptors originate from a woman aged 18-29 years in good health.

This clonotype was detected many times. The chain is built from TRBV10-3 and TRBJ1-2, with D maybe TRBD1 (5 bases). The germline V gene has CDR1 ENHRY and CDR2 SYGVKD. Between the trimmed V and J ends, which lost 2 bases and 4 bases, there was a span of 11 bases. The CDR3 sequence is 14 residues long. The CDR3 spells CAISETGTFYGYTF. DNA for the CDR3: TGTGCCATCAGTGAGACCGGGACCTTCTATGGCTACACCTTC.

This clonotype was seen a handful of times. The genes are TRBV10-3 and TRBJ1-2; 10 positions match TRBD1. With 6 bases clipped from V and 1 base from J, the junction kept 2 bases outside the gene matches. The CDR3 runs 14 residues. Germline V CDR1 and CDR2: ENHRY, SYGVKD. The CDR3 loop reads CAISGTGVNYGYTF. CDR3 in DNA: TGTGCCATCAGCGGGACAGGGGTTAACTATGGCTACACCTTC.

This clonotype showed up many times. The chain has TRBV27 and TRBJ2-1; 8 bases are a match to TRBD2. The CDR3 extends over 17 amino acids. V gave up 3 bases and J gave up 0 bases; unmatched junction bases: 7. Per germline, CDR1 MNHEY and CDR2 SMNVEV (reference sequence). CDR3 in amino acids: CASSFGLAGSSYNEQFF. The CDR3 DNA sequence: TGTGCCAGCAGTTTCGGGTTAGCGGGGAGCTCCTACAATGAGCAGTTCTTC.

There are many counts of this clonotype. The gene calls are TRBV12-3 or TRBV12-4 and TRBJ2-2, with TRBD1 identical over 10 bases. The CDR3 runs 15 residues. After removal of 5 bases from V and 7 bases from J, the junction contained 7 bases not matched to a gene. CDR3 amino acids: CASSPGTGVFGELFF. In nucleotides, the CDR3 is TGTGCCAGCAGTCCGGGGACAGGGGTTTTCGGGGAGCTGTTTTTT.

In this sample, this clonotype turned up many times. The chain couples TRBV10-3 to TRBJ2-5; unclear D gene. The CDR3 length is 12 residues. Germline lookup yields CDR1 ENHRY and CDR2 SYGVKD. Trimming removed 5 bases from V and 5 bases from J, with 9 bases in between. CDR3 loop: CAISYLGETQYF. The CDR3 DNA follows: TGTGCCATCAGTTATCTTGGGGAGACCCAGTACTTC.

The chain joins TRBV20-1 to TRBJ2-3; 8 bases line up with TRBD2. V was pared by 0 bases and J by 6 bases, with 14 bases of the junction left unmatched. Per germline, CDR1 DFQATT and CDR2 SNEGSKA (reference sequence). CDR3 length equals 17 residues. The CDR3 here is CSARDVFGRDGHDTQYF. In nucleotides, the CDR3 is TGCAGTGCTAGAGATGTGTTCGGGAGGGACGGGCACGATACGCAGTATTTT.

The rearrangement joins TRBV29-1 to TRBJ2-7, with a weak D call TRBD2 (6 bases). This CDR3 region has 14 residues. The germline CDR1 and CDR2 sequences are SQVTM and ANQGSEA. V was cut by 6 bases and J by 7 bases, with 22 bases left in between. The CDR3 is CSVMMVGGAGEQYF. Here the CDR3 DNA reads TGCAGCGTGATGATGGTGGGCGGGGCGGGGGAGCAGTACTTC.

This clonotype occurred many times. The chain's CDR3 is CSASGQGNTGELFF. The CDR3 nucleotides read TGCAGTGCATCGGGGCAGGGGAACACCGGGGAGCTGTTTTTT. The chain links TRBV20-1 to TRBJ2-2, with D possibly being TRBD1 or TRBD2 (5 bases each). CDR3 size: 14 residues. CDR1 is DFQATT and CDR2 is SNEGSKA in the germline V gene (reference sequence). Deletions cut 6 bases from V and 1 base from J, with 12 bases between.

The rearrangement joins TRBV12-3 or TRBV12-4 to TRBJ2-1; D might be TRBD2 (5 bases). Trimming left V 6 bases short and J 8 bases short, with 17 bases between. The CDR3 extends over 14 amino acids. The chain's CDR3 is CASSSRADLDEQFF. The CDR3 nucleotides read TGTGCCAGCAGCTCCCGAGCGGACTTAGATGAGCAGTTCTTC.

This sequence joins TRBV12-3 or TRBV12-4 and TRBJ2-7, with unresolved D. Trimming removed 2 bases from V and 0 bases from J, with 11 bases in between. CDR3 length: 15 residues. The CDR3 is CASSLSAGPSYEQYV. The CDR3 DNA reads TGTGCCAGCAGTTTATCCGCAGGTCCCTCCTACGAGCAGTACGTC.

This clonotype came up many times. V and J are TRBV4-1 and TRBJ2-7; D uncertain. The CDR3 length is 14 residues. Germline V gene sequence: CDR1 MGHRA, CDR2 YSYEKL. V dropped 1 base and J dropped 0 bases, with 7 bases sitting between them. The CDR3 sequence: CASSQVRSSYEQYV. In DNA form, the CDR3 reads TGCGCCAGCAGCCAAGTCCGCAGCTCCTACGAGCAGTACGTC.

The V call is TRBV7-9, the J call TRBJ2-1; 11 positions agree with TRBD2. The CDR3 contains 15 residues. The trim removed 5 bases at V and 8 bases at J, leaving 8 bases unmatched. CDR1 and CDR2 (germline): SEHNR, FQNEAQ (reference sequence). The CDR3: CASSRSSGRSDEQFF. CDR3 DNA sequence: TGTGCCAGCAGCCGTTCTAGCGGGAGGAGCGATGAGCAGTTCTTC.

This clonotype has only a few counts. This chain links TRBV12-3 or TRBV12-4 with TRBJ2-7; D call uncertain. This CDR3 spans 14 amino acids. Trimming cost V 3 bases and J 2 bases, with 11 bases left between them. The CDR3 spells CASSLGRRPYEQYF. CDR3 nucleotides: TGTGCCAGCAGTTTGGGCAGGAGACCCTACGAGCAGTACTTC.

The J gene is TRBJ2-7, the V gene TRBV15; D is tentatively TRBD1 or TRBD2 (5 bases each). The V end was cut by 1 base, the J end by 0 bases, with 25 bases between. From germline, CDR1 is LNHNV and CDR2 YYDKDF (reference sequence). The CDR3 runs 20 residues. The CDR3 here is CATSRALGDYGSKSSYEQYF. The CDR3 DNA sequence: TGTGCCACCAGCAGAGCCCTGGGGGATTACGGGTCCAAATCCTCCTACGAGCAGTACTTC.

The rearrangement joins TRBV7-8 to TRBJ1-6, with 10 bases aligning to TRBD1. The trim removed 5 bases at V and 3 bases at J, leaving 1 base unmatched. The CDR3 is 15 residues long. Germline V gene lookup returns CDR1 SGHVS and CDR2 FQNEAQ. DNA for the CDR3: TGTGCCAGCAGCGGGACAGGGGACTATAATTCACCCCTCCACTTT. This translates into CASSGTGDYNSPLHF. Full variable domain (missing parts from reference TRBV7-8 and TRBJ1-6): GAGVSQSPRYKVAKRGQDVALRCDPISGHVSLFWYQQALGQGPEFLTYFQNEAQLDKSGLPSDRFFAERPEGSVSTLKIQRTQQEDSAVYLCASSGTGDYNSPLHFGNGTRLTVT.

This chain links TRBV5-5 with TRBJ2-7, with TRBD1 matching over 9 bases. CDR3 size: 17 residues. Germline CDR1 is SGHKS and CDR2 is YYEKEE (reference sequence). The V and J ends lost 3 bases and 5 bases, in that order; junction bases with no gene match: 15. CDR3 in amino acids: CASSSPHRGRPPNEQYF. The CDR3, as DNA: TGTGCCAGCAGCTCACCACACAGGGGGCGGCCCCCTAACGAGCAGTACTTC. The full variable domain, with the rest looked up from reference TRBV5-5 and TRBJ2-7, is DAGVTQSPTHLIKTRGQQVTLRCSPISGHKSVSWYQQVLGQGPQFIFQYYEKEERGRGNFPDRFSARQFPNYSSELNVNALLLGDSALYLCASSSPHRGRPPNEQYFGPGTRLTVT.

Only a few counts were recorded for this clonotype. The CDR3, as DNA: TGCGCCAGCCAGAGGCAGCTGAACACCGGGGAGCTGTTTTTT. Amino acid sequence: CASQRQLNTGELFF. The V gene is TRBV5-1, the J gene TRBJ2-2; D unresolved. Trimming pared 7 bases from V and 1 base from J, leaving 11 bases between. The CDR3 sequence is 14 residues long. Germline CDR1 SGHRS, CDR2 YFSETQ.

J is TRBJ2-1 and V is TRBV24-1; D may be TRBD1 (5 bases). The CDR3 extends over 14 amino acids. Trimming removed 1 base from V and 3 bases from J, with 6 bases in between. CDR1 and CDR2 (germline): KGHDR, SFDVKD. The CDR3: CATSDFQGYNEQFF. In DNA form, the CDR3 reads TGTGCCACCAGTGATTTCCAGGGCTACAATGAGCAGTTCTTC.

This clonotype showed up many times. V usage is TRBV5-5 and J usage is TRBJ2-2, with TRBD1 matching 10 bases. This CDR3 has 16 residues. Germline CDR1 SGHKS, CDR2 YYEKEE (reference sequence). Unmatched junction bases numbered 5, after V lost 4 bases and J lost 2 bases. In DNA form, the CDR3 reads TGTGCCAGCAGCCCGGGACAGGGGTTTAACACCGGGGAGCTGTTTTTT. Amino acid sequence: CASSPGQGFNTGELFF.

This clonotype was observed a few times. The V call is TRBV7-3, the J call TRBJ2-1; 8 bases align to TRBD2. CDR3 length equals 18 residues. From germline, CDR1 is SGHTA and CDR2 FQGTGA. V gave up 1 base and J gave up 0 bases; unmatched junction bases: 8. The CDR3 DNA sequence: TGTGCCAGCAGCTTAAGGAGTAGCGGGATCAGCTCCTACAATGAGCAGTTCTTC. Its translation is CASSLRSSGISSYNEQFF.

This clonotype was recorded many times. V and J are TRBV11-2 and TRBJ2-3; 10 bases agree with TRBD1. The J segment lost 2 bases and the V segment lost 5 bases, leaving 7 bases of the junction unmatched. Germline V gives CDR1 SGHAT, CDR2 FQNNGV. This CDR3 has 16 amino acids. The CDR3 DNA follows: TGTGCCAGCAGCCTCTCCGGGACAGGGGTCACAGATACGCAGTATTTT. It translates to CASSLSGTGVTDTQYF.

This clonotype was detected a few times. One end of the junction does not line up with germline, which may come from a read error. The chain recombines TRBV29-1 with TRBJ2-7, with D possibly TRBD2 on 7 matching bases. This CDR3 contains 15 residues. Germline CDR1 SQVTM, CDR2 ANQGSEA. CDR3 sequence reads: CSVLGASGGSHEQYF. CDR3 nucleotides: TGCAGCGTTTTGGGGGCATCGGGGGGCTCCCACGAGCAGTACTTC.